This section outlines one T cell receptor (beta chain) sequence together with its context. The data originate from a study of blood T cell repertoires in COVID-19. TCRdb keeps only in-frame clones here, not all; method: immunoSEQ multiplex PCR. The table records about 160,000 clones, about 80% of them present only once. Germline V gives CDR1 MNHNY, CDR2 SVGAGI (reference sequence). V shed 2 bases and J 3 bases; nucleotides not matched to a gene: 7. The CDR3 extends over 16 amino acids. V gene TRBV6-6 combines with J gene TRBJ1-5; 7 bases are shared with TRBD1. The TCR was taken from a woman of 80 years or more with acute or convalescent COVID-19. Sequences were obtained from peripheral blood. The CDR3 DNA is TGTGCCAGCAGTTACCACGGACAGGTTTCCAATCAGCCCCAGCATTTT. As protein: CASSYHGQVSNQPQHF.